These T cell receptor beta chains were read from a single sample in a study of radiotherapy plus CTLA-4 blockade in lung cancer. Only in-frame clones appear in the TCRdb table, and some are missing; sequencing was by immunoSEQ multiplex PCR. The sample has some 37,000 clones, 72% seen once. The sequencing here drew on peripheral blood, taken from a patient treated with radiotherapy plus ipilimumab. Receptors originate from a human donor with non-small cell lung cancer who had stable disease on radiotherapy plus ipilimumab. Both conserved end residues are part of each CDR3. The D gene is left open where the match is weak. A clone size is listed for some rows: how often the clone was seen (once, few, many), or a class if it is expanded.

d_call clone_size j_call v_call cdr3_aa cdr3_nt
NA NA TRBJ2-1 TRBV2 CASSGPVVYNEQFF TGTGCCAGCAGTGGTCCCGTAGTCTACAATGAGCAGTTCTTC
TRBD1 NA TRBJ2-7 TRBV10-2 CASRQGTIYEQYF TGCGCCAGTCGACAGGGTACCATCTACGAGCAGTACTTC
NA few TRBJ2-5 TRBV7-9 CASSRGGEETQYF TGTGCCAGCAGCCGAGGGGGAGAAGAGACCCAGTACTTC
NA few TRBJ2-5 TRBV2 CASSGAETQYF TGTGCCAGCAGTGGGGCCGAGACCCAGTACTTC
NA NA TRBJ1-1 TRBV19 CASSSVDSVNTEAFF TGTGCCAGTAGTAGCGTAGACAGCGTGAACACTGAAGCTTTCTTT
TRBD2 once TRBJ2-7 TRBV5-1 CASSFLAGSPYEQYF TGCGCCAGCAGCTTCTTAGCGGGATCACCCTACGAGCAGTACTTC
TRBD1 NA TRBJ1-2 TRBV9 CASSTGTGGNGYTF TGTGCCAGCAGCACCGGGACAGGGGGCAATGGCTACACCTTC
TRBD1 NA TRBJ2-1 TRBV4-1 CASSPQSAGGSYNEQFF TGCGCCAGCAGCCCCCAGTCCGCAGGGGGCTCCTACAATGAGCAGTTCTTC
TRBD1 NA TRBJ1-2 TRBV7-2 CASSALFRDSINYGYTF TGTGCCAGCAGCGCCTTGTTCCGGGACAGCATTAACTATGGCTACACCTTC
NA NA TRBJ1-3 TRBV6-6 CASSLESGNTIYF TGCGCCAGCAGTCTGGAGTCTGGAAACACCATATATTTT
TRBD1 NA TRBJ2-7 TRBV28 CASSLVPGQGRNEQYF TGTGCCAGCAGTTTGGTCCCGGGACAGGGTCGGAACGAGCAGTACTTC
TRBD1 NA TRBJ2-3 TRBV5-1 CASSPQDRDTDTQYF TGCGCCAGCAGCCCCCAGGACAGGGACACAGATACGCAGTATTTT
NA few TRBJ1-5 TRBV30 CAWSHRRGAAQHF TGTGCCTGGAGCCACCGTCGTGGAGCGGCCCAGCATTTT
NA NA TRBJ2-7 TRBV6-6 CASTIDSIYEQYF TGTGCCAGCACCATCGACAGCATATACGAGCAGTACTTC
NA NA TRBJ1-5 TRBV18 CASSAGEIWSQHF TGTGCCAGCTCAGCAGGGGAAATATGGTCCCAGCATTTT
TRBD1 NA TRBJ1-6 TRBV19 CASSTDRANSPLHF TGTGCCAGTAGTACGGACAGGGCCAATTCACCCCTCCACTTT
TRBD2 NA TRBJ2-2 TRBV4-2 CASSQRAAGLAGGRGTGELFF TGTGCCAGCAGCCAACGAGCCGCGGGACTAGCGGGGGGGCGTGGCACCGGGGAGCTGTTTTTT
NA NA TRBJ1-3 TRBV7-2 CASSPRAGNTIYF TGTGCCAGCAGCCCGAGGGCAGGAAACACCATATATTTT
TRBD1 NA TRBJ2-1 TRBV6-6 CASSSPDRGEEQFF TGTGCCAGCAGTTCCCCCGACAGGGGTGAAGAGCAGTTCTTC
TRBD1 NA TRBJ2-1 TRBV5-1 CASSLGTGGTYNEQFF TGCGCCAGCAGCTTGGGGACAGGGGGGACCTACAATGAGCAGTTCTTC
NA NA TRBJ2-3 TRBV19 CASSISSAGTDTQYF TGTGCCAGTAGTATATCGAGCGCTGGCACAGATACGCAGTATTTT
NA NA TRBJ1-5 TRBV10-2 CASSRESNQPQHF TGCGCCAGCAGTCGGGAGAGCAATCAGCCCCAGCATTTT
NA few TRBJ2-7 TRBV10-3 CASSYQTPGQYEQYF TGTGCCAGCAGTTACCAGACGCCAGGGCAATACGAGCAGTACTTC
NA NA TRBJ2-3 TRBV5-1 CASSNGQSTDTQYF TGCGCCAGCAGCAACGGACAGTCCACAGATACGCAGTATTTT
NA NA TRBJ1-2 TRBV9 CASNLIPTANYGYTF TGTGCCAGCAACCTGATACCGACAGCTAACTATGGCTACACCTTC
TRBD1 NA TRBJ2-3 TRBV10-3 CAIRGHGADTQYF TGTGCCATAAGGGGGCATGGGGCAGATACGCAGTATTTT
NA NA TRBJ2-2 TRBV10-2 CASSDYGAGELFF TGCGCCAGCAGTGACTACGGAGCCGGGGAGCTGTTTTTT
NA once TRBJ2-7 TRBV11-2 CASSPLGRGTYEQYF TGTGCCAGCAGCCCCCTAGGAAGGGGCACATACGAGCAGTACTTC
NA NA TRBJ2-7 TRBV19 CASSISPLYEQYF TGTGCCAGTAGTATTTCCCCCCTCTACGAGCAGTACTTC
NA NA TRBJ2-7 TRBV10-1 CASSESGGGWPYEQYF TGCGCCAGCAGTGAGTCGGGGGGAGGCTGGCCCTACGAGCAGTACTTC
TRBD1 NA TRBJ2-5 TRBV29-1 CSVGWDRGVKTQYF TGCAGCGTTGGCTGGGACAGGGGGGTAAAGACCCAGTACTTC
TRBD1 NA TRBJ2-2 TRBV6-6 CASRSGGESGELFF TGTGCCAGCAGATCAGGGGGCGAATCCGGGGAGCTGTTTTTT
NA NA TRBJ2-5 TRBV5-1 CASSSMGRSETQYF TGCGCCAGCAGCAGTATGGGGAGGTCGGAGACCCAGTACTTC
NA NA TRBJ2-2 TRBV11-2 CATNSLRTGELFF TGTGCCACCAACAGCTTGCGAACCGGGGAGCTGTTTTTT
NA many TRBJ1-5 TRBV2 CASSYRENQPQHF TGTGCCAGCAGTTACAGGGAAAATCAGCCCCAGCATTTT
TRBD1 NA TRBJ2-2 TRBV18 CASSLKGALNTGELFF TGTGCCAGCTCACTCAAGGGGGCGCTTAACACCGGGGAGCTGTTTTTT
TRBD1 NA TRBJ1-2 TRBV27 CASMAWDRRDYGYTF TGTGCCAGCATGGCTTGGGACAGGCGGGACTATGGCTACACCTTC
NA NA TRBJ1-1 TRBV5-5 CASSSVQGLNTEAFF TGTGCCAGCAGCTCGGTCCAGGGATTGAACACTGAAGCTTTCTTT
NA few TRBJ1-3 TRBV9 CASSINSGNTIYF TGTGCCAGCAGCATAAACTCTGGAAACACCATATATTTT
TRBD1 medium-sized TRBJ1-2 TRBV5-1 CASSPTPGQGQGSYGYTF TGCGCCAGCAGCCCCACTCCGGGACAGGGACAGGGCTCCTATGGCTACACCTTC
NA NA TRBJ2-5 TRBV14 CASSQGDSGLKETQYF TGTGCCAGCAGCCAGGGGGACTCAGGACTGAAAGAGACCCAGTACTTC
NA NA TRBJ1-5 TRBV30 CAWSHRVSNQPQHF TGTGCCTGGAGTCACAGGGTGAGCAATCAGCCCCAGCATTTT
TRBD2 NA TRBJ2-5 TRBV28 CASSLSGWGEGETQYF TGTGCCAGCAGTTTATCTGGTTGGGGGGAGGGAGAGACCCAGTACTTC
NA many TRBJ2-7 TRBV2 CASKVEDSTYEQYF TGTGCCAGCAAGGTGGAGGACAGCACCTACGAGCAGTACTTC
NA few TRBJ2-3 TRBV30 CAWAFSSRHTDTQYF TGTGCCTGGGCATTCTCTAGTCGCCACACAGATACGCAGTATTTT
TRBD1 NA TRBJ1-5 TRBV18 CASSPDRGGNQPQHF TGTGCCAGCTCGCCCGACAGGGGAGGCAATCAGCCCCAGCATTTT
TRBD1 NA TRBJ2-2 TRBV5-8 CASSRGQAKAGELFF TGTGCCAGCAGCAGGGGACAGGCCAAGGCCGGGGAGCTGTTTTTT
TRBD1 NA TRBJ2-7 TRBV9 CASSVGLPTGWSYEQYF TGTGCCAGCAGCGTAGGACTCCCGACAGGGTGGTCCTACGAGCAGTACTTC
NA NA TRBJ2-7 TRBV7-2 CASSPGDTRYEQYF TGTGCCAGCAGTCCTGGGGACACAAGATACGAGCAGTACTTC